The 26 T cell receptor beta chains below all came from one sample that was sequenced in a study of radiotherapy plus CTLA-4 blockade in lung cancer. TCRdb's table, derived via immunoSEQ multiplex PCR, lists solely in-frame clones and lacks some. The sample holds about 49,000 clones, roughly 85% seen once. Sample: peripheral blood, taken from a patient treated with radiotherapy plus ipilimumab. Source of these receptors: a human donor with non-small cell lung cancer whose response to radiotherapy plus ipilimumab could not be evaluated.

The rearrangement joins TRBV11-2 to TRBJ2-1; D uncertain. V gave up 3 bases and J gave up 0 bases, with 15 bases separating them. There are 17 residues in the CDR3. From germline, CDR1 is SGHAT and CDR2 FQNNGV. CDR3 sequence: CASSFHDRQSSYNEQFF. The CDR3 DNA sequence: TGTGCCAGCAGCTTCCACGACCGACAAAGCTCCTACAATGAGCAGTTCTTC.

V is TRBV28 and J is TRBJ1-1, with unresolved D. CDR3 length: 12 residues. Deletions cut 6 bases from V and 1 base from J, with 6 bases between. Germline loops: CDR1 MDHEN, CDR2 SYDVKM. The CDR3 protein is CASRGPNTEAFF. CDR3 in DNA: TGTGCCAGCAGGGGCCCGAACACTGAAGCTTTCTTT.

The sample holds one count of this clone. The rearrangement joins TRBV2 to TRBJ1-2; D is possibly TRBD1 (5 bases). The germline CDR1 and CDR2 sequences are SNHLY and FYNNEI. The CDR3 has 15 amino acids. Trimming removed 1 base from V and 3 bases from J, with 12 bases in between. CDR3 DNA: TGTGCCAGCAGTGAAGGTCAGGGATTCGACTATGGCTACACCTTC. This codes for CASSEGQGFDYGYTF.

The chain has TRBV30 and TRBJ1-4, with TRBD1 matching over 7 bases. V gave up 5 bases and J gave up 4 bases; unmatched junction bases: 13. The length of the CDR3 is 16 residues. Looked up from germline, CDR1 is GTSNPN and CDR2 is SVGIG (reference sequence). This CDR3 reads CAWGNYLGQSNEKLFF. Written as DNA, the CDR3 is TGTGCCTGGGGAAATTATCTGGGACAGAGTAATGAAAAACTGTTTTTT.

CDR3 nucleotide sequence: TGTGCCAGCAGTTTTCAGGACTACTCCTACGAGCAGTACTTC. Translation: CASSFQDYSYEQYF. This rearrangement joins TRBV28 to TRBJ2-7; TRBD2 is a possible D gene (6 bases). The germline CDR1 and CDR2 sequences are MDHEN and SYDVKM. There are 14 residues in the CDR3. The ends were cut back, 3 bases at V and 0 bases at J, with 9 bases in the middle.

CDR3 sequence reads: CASSINAGGNEQYF. The CDR3 DNA reads TGTGCCAGTAGTATAAACGCGGGAGGCAACGAGCAGTACTTC. V gene TRBV19 combines with J gene TRBJ2-7; 8 nucleotides match TRBD2. J was trimmed by 5 bases and V by 2 bases; bases with no gene match: 5. Germline V gene lookup returns CDR1 LNHDA and CDR2 SQIVND (reference sequence). CDR3 length: 14 amino acids.

This clone was seen a handful of times. One end of the junction is discordant with germline, which a read error may explain. In DNA, the CDR3 is TGTGCTAGCAGCCGTACTAGCGGGATGGAAGATACGCAGTATTTT. This gives the protein CASSRTSGMEDTQYF. This chain connects TRBV7-7 to TRBJ2-3; 10 bases are a match to TRBD2. Germline loops: CDR1 SSHAT, CDR2 FNYEAQ (reference sequence). The CDR3 runs to 15 residues.

The chain links TRBV6-5 to TRBJ1-2; D is possibly TRBD1 (5 bases). The CDR3 contains 16 residues. The germline V gene encodes CDR1 MNHEY and CDR2 SVGAGI. Trimming took 2 bases from V and 5 from J, leaving 18 bases between them. In nucleotides, the CDR3 is TGTGCCAGCAGTTACAGCGTACAAGGACAAAAATATGGCTACACCTTC. It codes for CASSYSVQGQKYGYTF.

V usage is TRBV19 and J usage is TRBJ1-2; TRBD1 matches at 8 bases. Trimming cost V 6 bases and J 5 bases; bases outside gene matches: 8. The CDR3 spans 14 residues. Germline CDR1 and CDR2: LNHDA and SQIVND (reference sequence). CDR3: CASSRGQGGYGYTF. CDR3 DNA: TGTGCCAGTAGCCGCGGACAGGGAGGATATGGCTACACCTTC.

This rearrangement joins TRBV9 to TRBJ2-7, with 7 positions matching TRBD2. The germline V gene has CDR1 SGDLS and CDR2 YYNGEE. With 4 bases clipped from V and 7 bases from J, the junction kept 14 bases outside the gene matches. The CDR3 consists of 15 residues. This chain's CDR3 is CASSLGASGVTEQYF. The CDR3 DNA sequence: TGTGCCAGCAGCCTAGGGGCTAGCGGAGTCACGGAGCAGTACTTC.

In its sample, this clone was seen a few times. This rearrangement joins TRBV7-2 to TRBJ1-2; 8 nucleotides align to TRBD1. After removal of 4 bases from V and 5 bases from J, the junction contained 9 bases not matched to a gene. The CDR3 covers 15 residues. Germline assignment: CDR1 SGHTA and CDR2 FQGNSA. CDR3 bases: TGTGCCAGCAGCTACGACCGGGACAGGTCTTATGGCTACACCTTC. Amino acids: CASSYDRDRSYGYTF.

This chain connects TRBV6-6 to TRBJ1-2; 8 nucleotides match TRBD1. Germline CDR1 and CDR2: MNHNY and SVGAGI (reference sequence). V shed 6 bases, J shed 7 bases, and the junction held 13 bases outside the gene matches. The CDR3 length is 15 residues. Written as DNA, the CDR3 is TGTGCCAGCAGCCCAGGACAGGGAAAGAGGAGTGGCTACACCTTC. This gives the protein CASSPGQGKRSGYTF.

The chain recombines TRBV7-9 with TRBJ2-1; D is unresolved. The CDR3 is made up of 12 amino acids. The germline gives CDR1 SEHNR, CDR2 FQNEAQ (reference sequence). Trimming pared 5 bases from V and 5 bases from J, leaving 7 bases between. CDR3 sequence reads: CASSVNNNEQFF. Written as DNA, the CDR3 is TGTGCCAGCAGCGTAAACAACAATGAGCAGTTCTTC.

This chain links TRBV6-5 with TRBJ1-1; D is unresolved. CDR1 and CDR2 from the germline V gene are MNHEY and SVGAGI. The CDR3 is 14 amino acids. Trimming pared 4 bases from V and 2 bases from J, leaving 11 bases between. CDR3 bases: TGTGCCAGCAGTTCCGACTTCTATAACACTGAAGCTTTCTTT. It specifies CASSSDFYNTEAFF.

This chain connects TRBV6-5 to TRBJ1-4, with D tentatively TRBD1 (5 bases). The germline CDR1 and CDR2 sequences are MNHEY and SVGAGI. Trimming stripped 11 bases from V and 4 bases from J, with 14 bases between. The CDR3 sequence is 13 residues long. This CDR3 reads CAARASGNEKLFF. The CDR3 nucleotides are TGTGCCGCCAGGGCTTCTGGTAATGAAAAACTGTTTTTT.

The rearrangement uses TRBV9 and TRBJ2-3; 9 bases map to TRBD1. The CDR3 runs 15 residues. V shed 2 bases, J shed 1 base, and the junction held 2 bases outside the gene matches. Germline V gives CDR1 SGDLS, CDR2 YYNGEE. The CDR3, as DNA: TGTGCCAGCAGCGTCCGGGACAGGGGCACAGATACGCAGTATTTT. This sequence encodes CASSVRDRGTDTQYF.

The chain carries TRBV5-4 and TRBJ2-7; tentatively, D is TRBD1 (5 bases). CDR1 and CDR2 (germline): SGHNT, YYREEE (reference sequence). The CDR3 is made up of 13 amino acids. Trimming removed 0 bases from V and 3 bases from J, with 7 bases in between. CDR3 in amino acids: CASSLGQSYEQYF. The CDR3 DNA reads TGTGCCAGCAGCTTGGGACAGAGCTACGAGCAGTACTTC.

The rearrangement links TRBV7-8 to TRBJ2-7; D is possibly TRBD2 (5 bases). Germline V lookup: CDR1 SGHVS, CDR2 FQNEAQ. CDR3 length: 14 residues. Trimming took 3 bases from V and 1 from J, leaving 10 bases between them. CDR3 residues: CASSLGSTSYEQYF. The CDR3 bases are TGTGCCAGCAGCTTGGGGAGTACGTCCTACGAGCAGTACTTC.

The rearrangement links TRBV27 to TRBJ1-2; 7 bases agree with TRBD1. Germline V gene lookup returns CDR1 MNHEY and CDR2 SMNVEV (reference sequence). V dropped 4 bases and J dropped 5; count of bases not matched to a gene: 10. The CDR3 is made up of 15 amino acids. As DNA, the CDR3 is TGTGCCAGCAGTTCCATCGGGACAGCGATATATGGCTACACCTTC. Residues: CASSSIGTAIYGYTF.

The rearrangement uses TRBV7-3 and TRBJ2-2, with D perhaps TRBD2 (6 bases). The germline CDR1 and CDR2 sequences are SGHTA and FQGTGA. This CDR3 has 14 residues. V was trimmed by 6 bases and J by 6 bases, leaving 14 bases between them. As DNA, the CDR3 is TGTGCCAGCAGACTGGGACTGCAGGCCGGGGAGCTGTTTTTT. It specifies CASRLGLQAGELFF.

This rearrangement joins TRBV7-9 to TRBJ2-2; 7 bases are a match to TRBD2. Germline V gene lookup returns CDR1 SEHNR and CDR2 FQNEAQ (reference sequence). This CDR3 is built from 15 residues. V shed 6 bases and J 5 bases; nucleotides not matched to a gene: 9. The CDR3 loop is CASSPWVSGTGELFF. The CDR3 coding sequence is TGTGCCAGCAGTCCTTGGGTTAGCGGGACCGGGGAGCTGTTTTTT.

The chain joins TRBV6-6 to TRBJ1-5; 8 bases match TRBD1. The germline V gene has CDR1 MNHNY and CDR2 SVGAGI (reference sequence). This CDR3 contains 15 residues. V shed 6 bases, J shed 5 bases, and the junction held 9 bases outside the gene matches. CDR3 region: CASSYRTGTDQPQHF. For the CDR3, the DNA is TGTGCCAGCAGCTACCGGACAGGGACAGATCAGCCCCAGCATTTT.

J is TRBJ2-3 and V is TRBV19; 10 bases line up with TRBD2. The CDR3 is 13 residues long. Germline V gene sequence: CDR1 LNHDA, CDR2 SQIVND (reference sequence). The V gene end was trimmed by 5 bases and the J gene end by 4 bases; junction bases not matched to a gene: 0. Written as DNA, the CDR3 is TGTGCCAGTAGTGGACTAGCGGCAGATACGCAGTATTTT. It codes for CASSGLAADTQYF.

This chain joins TRBV29-1 and TRBJ1-2; 8 positions match TRBD1. The trim removed 0 bases at V and 8 bases at J, leaving 17 bases unmatched. From germline, CDR1 is SQVTM and CDR2 ANQGSEA. This CDR3 contains 17 residues. The DNA of the CDR3 is TGCAGCGTTGAAGATGGGTGGTACACCCAGGGGGCTAAGGGCTACACCTTC. Its protein product is CSVEDGWYTQGAKGYTF.

This clone was observed a few times. The chain is built from TRBV28 and TRBJ1-3; D may be TRBD1 (5 bases). The CDR3 runs to 14 residues. V dropped 11 bases and J dropped 0 bases, with 14 bases sitting between them. The germline V gene encodes CDR1 MDHEN and CDR2 SYDVKM. CDR3 nucleotides: TGTGCCTCCAGAGACAGTAGCTCTGGAAACACCATATATTTT. Encoded protein: CASRDSSSGNTIYF.

The genes are TRBV6-5 and TRBJ2-3, with TRBD2 matching over 7 bases. This CDR3 comprises 15 residues. The germline CDR1 and CDR2 sequences are MNHEY and SVGAGI. J gave up 4 bases and V 0 bases, and 4 bases lay outside the gene matches. The CDR3 protein is CASSYSSGKPDTQYF. The CDR3 DNA reads TGTGCCAGCAGTTACTCAAGCGGGAAGCCAGATACGCAGTATTTT.